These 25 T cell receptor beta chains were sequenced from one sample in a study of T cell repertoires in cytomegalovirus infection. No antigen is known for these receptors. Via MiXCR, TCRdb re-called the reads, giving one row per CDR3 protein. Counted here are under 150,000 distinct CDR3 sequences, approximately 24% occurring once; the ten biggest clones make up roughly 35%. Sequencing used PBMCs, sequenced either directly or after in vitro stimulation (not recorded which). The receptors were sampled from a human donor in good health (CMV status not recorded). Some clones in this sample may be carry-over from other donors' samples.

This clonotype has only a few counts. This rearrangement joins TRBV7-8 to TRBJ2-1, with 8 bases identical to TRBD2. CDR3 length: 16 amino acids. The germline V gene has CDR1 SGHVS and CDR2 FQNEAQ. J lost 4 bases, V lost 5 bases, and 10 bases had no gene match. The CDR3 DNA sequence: TGTGCCAGCAGCCCGGCCCTAAGCGGGAGTTACAATGAGCAGTTCTTC. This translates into CASSPALSGSYNEQFF.

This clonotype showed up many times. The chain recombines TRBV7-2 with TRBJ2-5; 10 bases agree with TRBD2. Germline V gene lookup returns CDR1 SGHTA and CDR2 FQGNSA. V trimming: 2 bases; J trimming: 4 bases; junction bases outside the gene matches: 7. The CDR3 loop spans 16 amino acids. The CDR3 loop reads CASSLRSSGSLETQYF. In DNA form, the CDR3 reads TGTGCCAGCAGCTTACGATCTAGCGGGAGCTTAGAGACCCAGTACTTC.

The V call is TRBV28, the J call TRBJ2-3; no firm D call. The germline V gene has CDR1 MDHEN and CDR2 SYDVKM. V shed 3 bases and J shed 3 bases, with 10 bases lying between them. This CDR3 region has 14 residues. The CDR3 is CASSLATPTDTQYF. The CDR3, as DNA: TGTGCCAGCAGTTTGGCGACCCCTACAGATACGCAGTATTTT.

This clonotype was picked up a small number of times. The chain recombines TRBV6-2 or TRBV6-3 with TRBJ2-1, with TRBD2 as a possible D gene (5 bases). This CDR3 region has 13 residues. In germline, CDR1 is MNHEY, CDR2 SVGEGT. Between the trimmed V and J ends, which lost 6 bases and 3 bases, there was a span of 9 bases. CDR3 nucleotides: TGTGCCAGCAGGGGCGGGTTCTACAATGAGCAGTTCTTC. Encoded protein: CASRGGFYNEQFF.

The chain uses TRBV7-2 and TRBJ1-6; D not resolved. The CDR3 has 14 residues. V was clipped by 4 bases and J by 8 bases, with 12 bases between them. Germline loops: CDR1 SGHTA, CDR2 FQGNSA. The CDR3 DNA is TGTGCCAGCAGCTGGCAATGGCCGGATTCACCCCTCCACTTT. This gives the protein CASSWQWPDSPLHF.

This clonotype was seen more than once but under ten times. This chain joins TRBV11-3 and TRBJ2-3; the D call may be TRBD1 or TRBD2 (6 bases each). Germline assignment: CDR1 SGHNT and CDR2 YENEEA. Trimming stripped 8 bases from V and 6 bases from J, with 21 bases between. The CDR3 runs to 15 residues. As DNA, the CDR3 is TGTGCCAGCGCCCCGGGGGCGGGCCAAGTCGATACGCAGTATTTT. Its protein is CASAPGAGQVDTQYF. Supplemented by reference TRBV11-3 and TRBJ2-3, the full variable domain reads EAGVVQSPRYKIIEKKQPVAFWCNPISGHNTLYWYLQNLGQGPELLIRYENEEAVDDSQLPKDRFSAERLKGVDSTLKIQPAELGDSAVYLCASAPGAGQVDTQYFGPGTRLTVL.

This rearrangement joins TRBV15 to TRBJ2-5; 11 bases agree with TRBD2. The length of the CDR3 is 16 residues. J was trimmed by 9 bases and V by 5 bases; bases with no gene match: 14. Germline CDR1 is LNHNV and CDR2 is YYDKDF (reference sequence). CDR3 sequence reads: CATSDGGSGRAGSQYF. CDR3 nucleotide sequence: TGTGCCACCAGCGACGGGGGTAGCGGGAGGGCAGGTTCCCAGTACTTC.

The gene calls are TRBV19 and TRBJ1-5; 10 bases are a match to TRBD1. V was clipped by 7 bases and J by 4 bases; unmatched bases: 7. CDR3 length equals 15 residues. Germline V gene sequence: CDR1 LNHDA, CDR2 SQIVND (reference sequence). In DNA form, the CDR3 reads TGTGCCAGTAAAGGGACAGGGGCCGGGAATCAGCCCCAGCATTTT. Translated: CASKGTGAGNQPQHF.

CDR3 amino acids: CASSLEQLTVYGYTF. The CDR3 DNA reads as TGTGCCAGCAGCTTGGAACAGCTGACGGTATATGGCTACACCTTC. The genes are TRBV5-4 and TRBJ1-2; D unresolved. The length of the CDR3 is 15 residues. The V and J ends lost 0 bases and 5 bases respectively, with 14 bases between them. Germline CDR1 is SGHNT and CDR2 is YYREEE (reference sequence). Supplemented by reference TRBV5-4 and TRBJ1-2, the full variable domain reads ETGVTQSPTHLIKTRGQQVTLRCSSQSGHNTVSWYQQALGQGPQFIFQYYREEENGRGNFPPRFSGLQFPNYSSELNVNALELDDSALYLCASSLEQLTVYGYTFGSGTRLTVV.

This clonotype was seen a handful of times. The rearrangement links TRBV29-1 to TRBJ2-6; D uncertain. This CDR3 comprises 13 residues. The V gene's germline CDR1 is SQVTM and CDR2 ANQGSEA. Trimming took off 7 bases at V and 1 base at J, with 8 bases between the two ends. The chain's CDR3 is CSARASGANVLTF. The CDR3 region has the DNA TGCAGCGCCCGGGCGTCTGGGGCCAACGTCCTGACTTTC.

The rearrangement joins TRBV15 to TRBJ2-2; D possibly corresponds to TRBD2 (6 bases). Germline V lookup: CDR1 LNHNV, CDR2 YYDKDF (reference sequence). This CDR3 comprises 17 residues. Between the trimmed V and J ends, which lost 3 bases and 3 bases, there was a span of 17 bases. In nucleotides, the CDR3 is TGTGCCACCAGCAGCCTTCTAGCGTTCATCGACACCGGGGAGCTGTTTTTT. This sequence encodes CATSSLLAFIDTGELFF.

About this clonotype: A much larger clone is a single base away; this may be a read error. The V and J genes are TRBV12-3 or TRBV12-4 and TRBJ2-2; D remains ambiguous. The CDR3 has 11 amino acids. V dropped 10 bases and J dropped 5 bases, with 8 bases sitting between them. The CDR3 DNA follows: TGTGCCAACAGAAAAACCGGGGAGCTGTTTTTT. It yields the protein CANRKTGELFF.

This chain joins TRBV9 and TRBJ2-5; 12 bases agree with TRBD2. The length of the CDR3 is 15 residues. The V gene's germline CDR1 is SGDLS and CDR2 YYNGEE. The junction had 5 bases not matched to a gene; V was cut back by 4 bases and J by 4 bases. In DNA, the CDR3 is TGTGCCAGCAGCCCGACTAGCGGGAGCCGAGAGACCCAGTACTTC. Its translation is CASSPTSGSRETQYF. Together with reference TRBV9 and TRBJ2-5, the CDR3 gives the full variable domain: DSGVTQTPKHLITATGQRVTLRCSPRSGDLSVYWYQQSLDQGLQFLIQYYNGEERAKGNILERFSAQQFPDLHSELNLSSLELGDSALYFCASSPTSGSRETQYFGPGTRLLVL.

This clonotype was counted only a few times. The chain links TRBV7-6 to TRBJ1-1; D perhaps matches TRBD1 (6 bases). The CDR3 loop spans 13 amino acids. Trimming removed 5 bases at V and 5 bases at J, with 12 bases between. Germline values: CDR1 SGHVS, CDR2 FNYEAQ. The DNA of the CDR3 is TGTGCCAGCAGCCGGGGGGCCGGAACTGAAGCTTTCTTT. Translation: CASSRGAGTEAFF.

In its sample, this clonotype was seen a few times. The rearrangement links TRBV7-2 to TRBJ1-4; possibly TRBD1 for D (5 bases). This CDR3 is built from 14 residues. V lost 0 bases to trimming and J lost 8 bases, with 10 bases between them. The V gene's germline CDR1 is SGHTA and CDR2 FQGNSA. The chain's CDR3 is CASSLARGNEKLFF. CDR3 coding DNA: TGTGCCAGCAGCTTAGCTCGGGGGAACGAAAAACTGTTTTTT. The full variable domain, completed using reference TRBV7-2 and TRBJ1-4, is GAGVSQSPSNKVTEKGKDVELRCDPISGHTALYWYRQSLGQGLEFLIYFQGNSAPDKSGLPSDRFSAERTGGSVSTLTIQRTQQEDSAVYLCASSLARGNEKLFFGSGTQLSVL.

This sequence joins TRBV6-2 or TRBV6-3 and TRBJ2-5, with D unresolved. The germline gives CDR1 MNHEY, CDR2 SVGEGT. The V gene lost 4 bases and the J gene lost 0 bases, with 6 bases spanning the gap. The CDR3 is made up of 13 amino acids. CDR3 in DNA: TGTGCCAGCAGTTTTTCAGACCAAGAGACCCAGTACTTC. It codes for CASSFSDQETQYF.

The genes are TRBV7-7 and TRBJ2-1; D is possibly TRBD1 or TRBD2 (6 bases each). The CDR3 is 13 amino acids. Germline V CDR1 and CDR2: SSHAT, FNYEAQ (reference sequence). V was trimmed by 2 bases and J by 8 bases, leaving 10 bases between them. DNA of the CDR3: TGTGCCAGCAGCTTATCGGGGGCGGATGAGCAGTTCTTC. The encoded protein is CASSLSGADEQFF.

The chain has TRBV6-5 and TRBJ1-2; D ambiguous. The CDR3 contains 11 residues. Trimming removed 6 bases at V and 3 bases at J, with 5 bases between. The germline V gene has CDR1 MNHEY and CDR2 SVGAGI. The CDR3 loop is CASRKDYGYTF. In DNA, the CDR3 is TGTGCCAGCAGGAAAGACTATGGCTACACCTTC.

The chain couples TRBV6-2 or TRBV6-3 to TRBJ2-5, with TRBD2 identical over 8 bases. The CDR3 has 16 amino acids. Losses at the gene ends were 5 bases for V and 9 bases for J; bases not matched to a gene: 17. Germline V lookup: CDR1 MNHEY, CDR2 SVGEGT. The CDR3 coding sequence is TGTGCCAGCAGTGAAAGCGGGAGTCCCAGCCTTTTCCCCCAGTACTTC. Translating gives CASSESGSPSLFPQYF.

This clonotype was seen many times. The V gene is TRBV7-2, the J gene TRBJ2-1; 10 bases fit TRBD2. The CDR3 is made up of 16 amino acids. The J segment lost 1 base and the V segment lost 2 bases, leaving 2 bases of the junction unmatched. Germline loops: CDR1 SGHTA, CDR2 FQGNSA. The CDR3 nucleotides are TGTGCCAGCAGCTTACCTAGCGGGAGTTCCTACAATGAGCAGTTCTTC. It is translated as CASSLPSGSSYNEQFF.

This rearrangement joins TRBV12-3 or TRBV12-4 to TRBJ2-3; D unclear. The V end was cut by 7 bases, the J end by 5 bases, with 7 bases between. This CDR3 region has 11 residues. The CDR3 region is CASKVEDTQYF. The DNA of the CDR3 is TGTGCCAGCAAAGTGGAAGATACGCAGTATTTT.

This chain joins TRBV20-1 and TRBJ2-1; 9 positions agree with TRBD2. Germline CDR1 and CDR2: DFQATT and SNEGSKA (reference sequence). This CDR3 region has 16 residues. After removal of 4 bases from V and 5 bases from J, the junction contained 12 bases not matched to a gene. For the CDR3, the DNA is TGCAGTGCTAACCAAGCGGGAGGAGAACTTCACAATGAGCAGTTCTTC. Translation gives CSANQAGGELHNEQFF.

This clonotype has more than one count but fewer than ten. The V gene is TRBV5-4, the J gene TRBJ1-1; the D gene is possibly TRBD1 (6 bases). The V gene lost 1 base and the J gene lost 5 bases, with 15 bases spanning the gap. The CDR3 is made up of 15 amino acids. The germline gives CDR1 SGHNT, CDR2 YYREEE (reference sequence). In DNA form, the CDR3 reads TGTGCCAGCAGCTTGAGCCAGGGGCCATTAACTGAAGCTTTCTTT. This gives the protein CASSLSQGPLTEAFF.

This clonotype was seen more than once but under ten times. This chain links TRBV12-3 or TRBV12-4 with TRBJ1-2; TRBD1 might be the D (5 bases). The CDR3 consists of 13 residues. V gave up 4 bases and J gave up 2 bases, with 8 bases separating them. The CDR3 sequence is CASSSGQNYGYTF. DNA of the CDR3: TGTGCCAGCAGTTCCGGACAAAACTATGGCTACACCTTC.

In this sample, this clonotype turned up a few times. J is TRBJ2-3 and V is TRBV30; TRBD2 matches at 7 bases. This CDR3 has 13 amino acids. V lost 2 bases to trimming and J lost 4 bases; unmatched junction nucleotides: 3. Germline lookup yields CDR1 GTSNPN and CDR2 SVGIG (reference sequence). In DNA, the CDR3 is TGTGCCTGGAGTTTTGCGGGAGCAGATACGCAGTATTTT. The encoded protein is CAWSFAGADTQYF. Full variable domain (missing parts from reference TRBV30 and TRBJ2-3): SQTIHQWPATLVQPVGSPLSLECTVEGTSNPNLYWYRQAAGRGLQLLFYSVGIGQISSEVPQNLSASRPQDRQFILSSKKLLLSDSGFYLCAWSFAGADTQYFGPGTRLTVL.